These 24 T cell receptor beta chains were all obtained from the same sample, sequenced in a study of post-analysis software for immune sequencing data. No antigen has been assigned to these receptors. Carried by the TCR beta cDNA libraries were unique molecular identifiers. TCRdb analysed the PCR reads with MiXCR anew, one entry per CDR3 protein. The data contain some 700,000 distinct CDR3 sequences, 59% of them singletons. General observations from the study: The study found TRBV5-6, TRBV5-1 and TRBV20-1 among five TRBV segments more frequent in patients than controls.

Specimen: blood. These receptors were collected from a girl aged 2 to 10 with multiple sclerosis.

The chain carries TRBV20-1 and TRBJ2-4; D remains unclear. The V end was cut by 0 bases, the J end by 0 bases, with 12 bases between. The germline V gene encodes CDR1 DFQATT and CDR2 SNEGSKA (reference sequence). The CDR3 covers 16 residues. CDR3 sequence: CSARDLLRLAKNIQYF. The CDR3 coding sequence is TGCAGTGCTAGAGATTTATTACGGCTAGCCAAAAACATTCAGTACTTC.

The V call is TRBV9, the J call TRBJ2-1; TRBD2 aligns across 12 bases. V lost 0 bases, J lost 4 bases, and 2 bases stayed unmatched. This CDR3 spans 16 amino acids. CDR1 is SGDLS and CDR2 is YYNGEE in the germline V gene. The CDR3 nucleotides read TGTGCCAGCAGCGTAGACGGGACTAGCGGGTACAATGAGCAGTTCTTC. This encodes CASSVDGTSGYNEQFF.

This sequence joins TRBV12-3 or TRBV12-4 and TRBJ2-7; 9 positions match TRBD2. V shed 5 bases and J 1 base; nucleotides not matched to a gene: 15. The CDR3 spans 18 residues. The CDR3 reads CASSRQSYGLAHSYEQYF. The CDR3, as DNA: TGTGCCAGCAGTCGACAATCCTACGGACTAGCGCATTCCTACGAGCAGTACTTC.

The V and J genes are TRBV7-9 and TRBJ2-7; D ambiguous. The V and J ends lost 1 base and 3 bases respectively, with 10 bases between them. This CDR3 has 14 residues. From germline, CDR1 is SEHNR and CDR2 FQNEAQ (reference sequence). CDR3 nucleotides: TGTGCCAGCAGCTTAGAGGTCGGTGACTACGAGCAGTACTTC. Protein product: CASSLEVGDYEQYF.

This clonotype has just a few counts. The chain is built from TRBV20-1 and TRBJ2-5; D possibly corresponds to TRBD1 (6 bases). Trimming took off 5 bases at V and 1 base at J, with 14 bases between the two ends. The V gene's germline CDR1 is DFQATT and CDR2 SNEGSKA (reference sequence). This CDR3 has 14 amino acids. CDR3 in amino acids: CSAEAQGPQETQYF. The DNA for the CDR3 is TGCAGTGCTGAAGCACAGGGCCCCCAAGAGACCCAGTACTTC.

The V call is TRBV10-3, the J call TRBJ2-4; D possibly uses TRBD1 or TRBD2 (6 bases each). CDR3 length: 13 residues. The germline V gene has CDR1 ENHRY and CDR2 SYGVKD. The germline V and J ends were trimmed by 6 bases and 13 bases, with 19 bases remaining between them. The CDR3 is CAIRQGGADEQYF. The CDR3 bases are TGTGCCATCAGACAGGGAGGTGCCGATGAGCAGTACTTC.

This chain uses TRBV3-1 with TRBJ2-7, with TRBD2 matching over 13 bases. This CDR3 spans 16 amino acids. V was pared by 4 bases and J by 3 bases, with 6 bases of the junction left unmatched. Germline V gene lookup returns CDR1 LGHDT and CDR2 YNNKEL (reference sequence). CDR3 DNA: TGTGCCAGCAGCCGCGGGACTAGCGGGGCCCTCTACGAGCAGTACTTC. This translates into CASSRGTSGALYEQYF.

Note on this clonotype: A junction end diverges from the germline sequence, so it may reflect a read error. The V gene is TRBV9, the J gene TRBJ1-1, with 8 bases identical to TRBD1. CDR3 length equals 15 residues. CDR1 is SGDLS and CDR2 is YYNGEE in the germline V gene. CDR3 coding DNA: TGTGCCAGCAGCGACAGGACAGGGTTGAACACCGAAGCTTTCTTT. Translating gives CASSDRTGLNTEAFF.

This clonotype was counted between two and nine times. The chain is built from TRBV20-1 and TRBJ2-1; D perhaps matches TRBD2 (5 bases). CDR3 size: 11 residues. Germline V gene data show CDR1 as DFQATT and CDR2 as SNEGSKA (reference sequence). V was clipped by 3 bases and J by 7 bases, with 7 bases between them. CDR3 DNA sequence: TGCAGTGCTAGGAGGGCGAATGAGCAGTTCTTC. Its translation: CSARRANEQFF.

CDR3 DNA sequence: TGTGCCAGCAGTTATCTACTACTAGAGACCCAGTACTTC. The encoded protein is CASSYLLLETQYF. The J gene is TRBJ2-5, the V gene TRBV6-2 or TRBV6-3; unclear D gene. Trimming took off 3 bases at V and 4 bases at J, with 9 bases between the two ends. There are 13 residues in the CDR3. The germline gives CDR1 MNHEY, CDR2 SVGEGT.

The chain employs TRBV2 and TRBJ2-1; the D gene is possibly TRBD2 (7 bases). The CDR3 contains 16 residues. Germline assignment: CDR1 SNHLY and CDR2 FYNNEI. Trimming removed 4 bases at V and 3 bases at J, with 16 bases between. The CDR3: CASSVLGGGDYNEQFF. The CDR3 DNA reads TGTGCCAGCAGTGTTCTAGGGGGAGGGGACTACAATGAGCAGTTCTTC.

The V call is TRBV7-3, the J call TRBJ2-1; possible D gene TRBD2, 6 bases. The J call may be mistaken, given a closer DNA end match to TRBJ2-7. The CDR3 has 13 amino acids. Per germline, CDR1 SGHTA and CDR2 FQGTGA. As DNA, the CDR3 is TGTGCCAGCAGCTGGGGGGTAGGCTACGAGCAGTACTTC. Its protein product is CASSWGVGYEQYF.

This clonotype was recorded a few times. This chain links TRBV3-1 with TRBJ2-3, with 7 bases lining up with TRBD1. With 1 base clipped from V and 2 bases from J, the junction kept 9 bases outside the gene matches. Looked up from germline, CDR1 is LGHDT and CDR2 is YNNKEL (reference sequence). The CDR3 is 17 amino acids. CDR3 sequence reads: CASSQVRGRALTDTQYF. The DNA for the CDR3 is TGTGCCAGCAGCCAAGTTAGGGGGCGCGCCCTCACAGATACGCAGTATTTT.

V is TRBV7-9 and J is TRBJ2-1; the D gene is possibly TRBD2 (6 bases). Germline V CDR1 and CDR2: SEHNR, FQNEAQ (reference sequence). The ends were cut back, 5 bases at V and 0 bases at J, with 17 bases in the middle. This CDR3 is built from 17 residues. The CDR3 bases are TGTGCCAGCAGCCCCGGCGGTAGCGGATTCTCCTACAATGAGCAGTTCTTC. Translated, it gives CASSPGGSGFSYNEQFF.

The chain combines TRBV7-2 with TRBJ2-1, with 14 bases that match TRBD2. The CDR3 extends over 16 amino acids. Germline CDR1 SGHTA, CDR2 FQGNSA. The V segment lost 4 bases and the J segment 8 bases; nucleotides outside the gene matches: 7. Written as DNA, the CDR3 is TGTGCCAGCAGCTCCGGACTAGCGGGAGGCATGGATGAGCAGTTCTTC. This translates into CASSSGLAGGMDEQFF.

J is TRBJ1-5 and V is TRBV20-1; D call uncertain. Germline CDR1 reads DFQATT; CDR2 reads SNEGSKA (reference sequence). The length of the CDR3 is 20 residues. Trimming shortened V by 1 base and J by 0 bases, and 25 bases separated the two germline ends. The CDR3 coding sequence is TGCAGTGCTAGAGCGAGAAACTACCCTGCCAGGAAAAATAGCAATCAGCCCCAGCATTTT. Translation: CSARARNYPARKNSNQPQHF.

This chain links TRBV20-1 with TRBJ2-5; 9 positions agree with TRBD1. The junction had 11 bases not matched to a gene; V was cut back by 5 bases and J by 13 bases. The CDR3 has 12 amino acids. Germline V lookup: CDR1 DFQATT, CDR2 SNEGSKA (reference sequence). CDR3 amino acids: CSASTGGPGGYF. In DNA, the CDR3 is TGCAGTGCTTCCACAGGGGGCCCTGGAGGGTACTTC.

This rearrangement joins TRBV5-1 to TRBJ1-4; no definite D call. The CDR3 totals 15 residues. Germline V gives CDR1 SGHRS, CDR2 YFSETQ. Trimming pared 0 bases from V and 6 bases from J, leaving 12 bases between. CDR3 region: CASSLVGNPDEKLFF. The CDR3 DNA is TGCGCCAGCAGCTTGGTAGGGAACCCAGATGAAAAACTGTTTTTT.

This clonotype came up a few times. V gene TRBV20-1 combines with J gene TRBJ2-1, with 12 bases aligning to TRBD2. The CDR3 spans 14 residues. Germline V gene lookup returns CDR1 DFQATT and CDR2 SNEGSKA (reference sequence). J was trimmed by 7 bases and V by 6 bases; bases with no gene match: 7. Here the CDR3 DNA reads TGCAGTGCAAAACTAGCGGGGGGTGGGAATGAGCAGTTCTTC. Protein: CSAKLAGGGNEQFF.

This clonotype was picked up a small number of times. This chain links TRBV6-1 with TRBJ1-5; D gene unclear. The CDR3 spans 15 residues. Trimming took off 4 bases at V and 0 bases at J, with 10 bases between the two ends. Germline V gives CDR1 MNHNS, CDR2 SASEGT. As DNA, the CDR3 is TGTGCCAGCAGTGGACGGCTTAATAGCAATCAGCCCCAGCATTTT. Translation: CASSGRLNSNQPQHF.

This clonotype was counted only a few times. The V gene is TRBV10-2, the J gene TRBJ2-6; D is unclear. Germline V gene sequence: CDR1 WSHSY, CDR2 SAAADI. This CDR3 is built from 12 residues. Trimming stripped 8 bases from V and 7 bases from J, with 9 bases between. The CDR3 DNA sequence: TGCGCCAGCGGCGGCAATGCCAACGTCCTGACTTTC. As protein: CASGGNANVLTF.

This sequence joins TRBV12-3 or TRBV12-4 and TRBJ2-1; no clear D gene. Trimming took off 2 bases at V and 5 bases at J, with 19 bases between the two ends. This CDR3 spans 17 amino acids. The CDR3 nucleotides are TGTGCCAGCAGTTTACCGCGGTTTGAATCGGTGAACAATGAGCAGTTCTTC. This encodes CASSLPRFESVNNEQFF.

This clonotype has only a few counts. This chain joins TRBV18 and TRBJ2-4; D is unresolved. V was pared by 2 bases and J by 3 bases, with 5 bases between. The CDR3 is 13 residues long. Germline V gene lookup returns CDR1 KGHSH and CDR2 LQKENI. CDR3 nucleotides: TGTGCCAGCTCACCAGGGAACAAAAACATTCAGTACTTC. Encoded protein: CASSPGNKNIQYF. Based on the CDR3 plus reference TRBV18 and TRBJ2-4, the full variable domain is NAGVMQNPRHLVRRRGQEARLRCSPMKGHSHVYWYRQLPEEGLKFMVYLQKENIIDESGMPKERFSAEFPKEGPSILRIQQVVRGDSAAYFCASSPGNKNIQYFGAGTRLSVL.

DNA of the CDR3: TGTGCCAGCAGGTTGCGGGGCAACACCGGGGAGCTGTTTTTT. It is translated as CASRLRGNTGELFF. The genes are TRBV28 and TRBJ2-2, with TRBD2 as a possible D gene (6 bases). There are 14 residues in the CDR3. Deletions cut 6 bases from V and 2 bases from J, with 10 bases between. The germline V gene has CDR1 MDHEN and CDR2 SYDVKM.